One sample yielded the 13 T cell receptor beta chains listed below, sequenced in a study of blood T cell repertoires in COVID-19. The data were produced by immunoSEQ multiplex PCR, yet TCRdb's version contains in-frame clones alone and is incomplete. The data show 50,000 to 65,000 clones, around 80% seen once. The specimen sequenced was peripheral blood. The source is a woman aged 60-75 years with acute or convalescent COVID-19.

This chain joins TRBV5-6 and TRBJ1-1, with 7 bases fitting TRBD1. V dropped 0 bases and J dropped 10; count of bases not matched to a gene: 9. CDR3 size: 14 residues. In germline, CDR1 is SGHDT, CDR2 YYEEEE. This chain's CDR3 is CASSLGGQRAIAFF. The CDR3 region has the DNA TGTGCCAGCAGCTTGGGGGGACAGAGGGCGATAGCTTTCTTT.

The chain couples TRBV12-5 to TRBJ1-1, with TRBD1 matching 7 bases. Looked up from germline, CDR1 is LGHNT and CDR2 is FRNRAP. This CDR3 is built from 18 residues. The V and J ends lost 1 base and 0 bases, in that order; junction bases with no gene match: 11. The CDR3 here is CASGLAAWDSPVNTEAFF. The DNA for the CDR3 is TGTGCTAGTGGTTTGGCCGCATGGGACAGCCCGGTGAACACTGAAGCTTTCTTT.

This clone has just one count. The chain joins TRBV7-2 to TRBJ2-3, with TRBD2 as a possible D gene (6 bases). Germline assignment: CDR1 SGHTA and CDR2 FQGNSA. The CDR3 is 16 residues long. V was clipped by 2 bases and J by 0 bases, with 12 bases between them. The CDR3 coding sequence is TGTGCCAGCAGCTTATTTGGGGGGACCAGCACAGATACGCAGTATTTT. This encodes CASSLFGGTSTDTQYF.

The V call is TRBV9, the J call TRBJ1-4, with 7 nucleotides matching TRBD1. This CDR3 contains 15 residues. CDR1 is SGDLS, CDR2 YYNGEE, per germline. V lost 2 bases and J lost 8; bases outside the gene matches: 9. The CDR3 spells CASSVSGTVGEKLFF. In nucleotides, the CDR3 is TGTGCCAGCAGCGTCTCCGGGACAGTGGGCGAAAAACTGTTTTTT.

This chain uses TRBV6-5 with TRBJ1-2; a weak D match, TRBD1 (5 bases). The CDR3 runs 15 residues. Trimming took off 6 bases at V and 3 bases at J, with 17 bases between the two ends. Per the germline V gene, CDR1 is MNHEY and CDR2 is SVGAGI. CDR3 residues: CASRRRGGDHYGYTF. The CDR3 region has the DNA TGTGCCAGCAGACGGCGGGGAGGGGACCACTATGGCTACACCTTC.

The V and J genes are TRBV2 and TRBJ2-6; 10 nucleotides agree with TRBD1. CDR3 length: 15 residues. After removal of 8 bases from V and 4 bases from J, the junction contained 5 bases not matched to a gene. Germline CDR1 and CDR2: SNHLY and FYNNEI. The CDR3 DNA follows: TGTGCCAGCGGGACAGGGGTGAACGGGGCCAACGTCCTGACTTTC. Its protein product is CASGTGVNGANVLTF.

The chain has TRBV6-6 and TRBJ1-1, with D hard to call. This CDR3 is 13 amino acids long. Germline V CDR1 and CDR2: MNHNY, SVGAGI (reference sequence). V dropped 8 bases and J dropped 4 bases, with 14 bases sitting between them. For the CDR3, the DNA is TGTGCCAGCCCGAGAGGGCCGAGCACTGAAGCTTTCTTT. Translation: CASPRGPSTEAFF.

The V and J genes are TRBV7-8 and TRBJ2-7, with a weak D call TRBD2 (7 bases). Germline CDR1 reads SGHVS; CDR2 reads FQNEAQ. This CDR3 has 11 residues. The CDR3 loop is CASGTLYEQYF. As DNA, the CDR3 is TGTGCGAGCGGGACACTATACGAGCAGTACTTC.

The rearrangement uses TRBV30 and TRBJ1-3, with D perhaps matching TRBD1 (5 bases). CDR3 size: 15 residues. Trimming removed 5 bases from V and 0 bases from J, with 14 bases in between. Germline V lookup: CDR1 GTSNPN, CDR2 SVGIG (reference sequence). CDR3 DNA: TGTGCCTGGGGAAGGACAAGAAACTCTGGAAACACCATATATTTT. It encodes CAWGRTRNSGNTIYF.

The rearrangement links TRBV24-1 to TRBJ2-1; the D gene is possibly TRBD1 (6 bases). Germline CDR1 KGHDR, CDR2 SFDVKD. The V end was cut by 2 bases, the J end by 5 bases, with 18 bases between. The CDR3 extends over 17 amino acids. The CDR3 region has the DNA TGTGCCACCAGTGATTCTACACAGGGCCGGTCCCACAATGAGCAGTTCTTC. Translation: CATSDSTQGRSHNEQFF.

CDR3 region: CASSPDRGYEQYF. The CDR3 nucleotides are TGTGCCAGCAGCCCAGACAGGGGCTACGAGCAGTACTTC. The chain uses TRBV7-2 and TRBJ2-7, with 8 positions matching TRBD1. Germline assignment: CDR1 SGHTA and CDR2 FQGNSA. The CDR3 totals 13 residues. The V segment lost 5 bases and the J segment 3 bases; nucleotides outside the gene matches: 3.

CDR3 region: CASSETGAYEQYF. For the CDR3, the DNA is TGTGCCAGTAGCGAGACAGGCGCCTACGAGCAGTACTTC. The chain couples TRBV19 to TRBJ2-7; D may be TRBD1 (6 bases). This CDR3 spans 13 amino acids. V lost 6 bases, J lost 2 bases, and 11 bases lay in between. Germline CDR1 and CDR2: LNHDA and SQIVND (reference sequence).

V gene TRBV5-1 combines with J gene TRBJ2-5; D is possibly TRBD2 (7 bases). In germline, CDR1 is SGHRS, CDR2 YFSETQ. V gave up 4 bases and J gave up 5 bases, with 18 bases separating them. The CDR3 is 15 amino acids. This CDR3 is CASSPLVGGLETQYF. The CDR3 nucleotides read TGCGCCAGCAGCCCCCTGGTCGGGGGGCTGGAGACCCAGTACTTC.